The rows below give T cell receptor beta chains drawn from one sample of a study of beta chain features in type 1 diabetes. TCRdb keeps only in-frame clones here, not all; method: immunoSEQ multiplex PCR. The table has hundreds of thousands of clones, over 10% seen once. The source material was naive CD4+ T cells from blood. The receptor source for this set is a man aged 18-30 years with type 1 diabetes. CDR3s leave out the opening cysteine and the closing phenylalanine or tryptophan.

V gene: TRBV7-6; CDR3 protein: ASSLGGQNSPLH
V gene: TRBV11-1; CDR3 protein: ASSLRQGTGELF
V gene: TRBV5-1; CDR3 protein: ASSLLAGGDYNEQF
V gene: TRBV28; CDR3 protein: ASSLAGYGYT
V gene: TRBV30; CDR3 protein: AWSPGLEDQPQH
V gene: TRBV11-1; CDR3 protein: ASGRGLASTDTQY
V gene: TRBV25-1; CDR3 protein: ASSEAGFQPQH
V gene: TRBV27; CDR3 protein: ASSPLGLAGGRGETQY
V gene: TRBV5-1; CDR3 protein: ASSPHGTETGELF
V gene: TRBV29-1; CDR3 protein: SVPGISGNTIY
V gene: TRBV5-4; CDR3 protein: ASSAPGGGYT
V gene: TRBV6-5; CDR3 protein: ASSRQGAGEKLF
V gene: TRBV7-8; CDR3 protein: ASSLAGGWLRTDTQY
V gene: TRBV18; CDR3 protein: ASSRQSSYEQY
V gene: TRBV14; CDR3 protein: ASSPQPGERGGNTGELF
V gene: TRBV28; CDR3 protein: ASWTEPYSNQPQH
V gene: TRBV6-6; CDR3 protein: ATYPGQGEVSPLH
V gene: TRBV11-3; CDR3 protein: ASSRSTPSTDTQY
V gene: TRBV5-1; CDR3 protein: ASSLGTGQLYEQY
V gene: TRBV7-9; CDR3 protein: ASSLGAVQSYEQY
V gene: TRBV30; CDR3 protein: AFQTGSSGNTIY
V gene: TRBV2; CDR3 protein: ASSGQGAGEQY
V gene: TRBV6-1; CDR3 protein: AAHRASGNTIY
V gene: TRBV5-1; CDR3 protein: ASSLSLLAGGRDEQY
V gene: TRBV5-1; CDR3 protein: ASSLERPEDGYT
V gene: TRBV28; CDR3 protein: AVTTGTPGEKLF
V gene: TRBV4-2; CDR3 protein: ASSQDNQPQH
V gene: TRBV19; CDR3 protein: ASSMGRSNQPQH
V gene: TRBV5-6; CDR3 protein: ASSLVTGTDTQY
V gene: TRBV7-9; CDR3 protein: ASQVANEQF
V gene: TRBV9; CDR3 protein: ASSTRPVEKLF
V gene: TRBV10-2; CDR3 protein: ASSDPMNTEAF
V gene: TRBV5-1; CDR3 protein: ASSAGQFSYEQY